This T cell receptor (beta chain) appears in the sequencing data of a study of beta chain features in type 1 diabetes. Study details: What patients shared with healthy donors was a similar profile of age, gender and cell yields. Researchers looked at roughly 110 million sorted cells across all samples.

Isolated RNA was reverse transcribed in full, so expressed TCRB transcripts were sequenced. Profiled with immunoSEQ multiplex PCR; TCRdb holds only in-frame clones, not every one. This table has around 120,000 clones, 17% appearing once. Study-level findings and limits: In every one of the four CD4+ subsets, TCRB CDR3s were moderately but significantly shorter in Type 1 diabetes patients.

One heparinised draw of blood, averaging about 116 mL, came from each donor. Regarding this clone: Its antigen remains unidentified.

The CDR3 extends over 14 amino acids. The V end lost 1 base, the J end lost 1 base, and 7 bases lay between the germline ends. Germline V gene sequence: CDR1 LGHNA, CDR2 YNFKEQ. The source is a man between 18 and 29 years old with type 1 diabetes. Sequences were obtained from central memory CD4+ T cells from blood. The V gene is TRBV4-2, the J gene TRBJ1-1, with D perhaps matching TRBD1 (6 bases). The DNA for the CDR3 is TGTGCCAGCAGCCAAGGACAGGAGAACACTGAAGCTTTCTTT. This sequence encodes CASSQGQENTEAFF.